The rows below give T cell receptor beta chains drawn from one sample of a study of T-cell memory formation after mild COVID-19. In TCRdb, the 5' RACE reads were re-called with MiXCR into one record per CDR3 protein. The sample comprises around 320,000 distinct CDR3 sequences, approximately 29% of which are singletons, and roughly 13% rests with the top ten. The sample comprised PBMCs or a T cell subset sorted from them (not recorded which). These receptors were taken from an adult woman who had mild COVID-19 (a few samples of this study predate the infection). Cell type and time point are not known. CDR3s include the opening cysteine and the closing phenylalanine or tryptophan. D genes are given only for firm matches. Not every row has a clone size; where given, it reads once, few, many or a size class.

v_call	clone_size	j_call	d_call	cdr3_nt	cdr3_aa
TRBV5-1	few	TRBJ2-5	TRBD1	TGCGCCAGCAGCTCGCAGGGGGCGCGGCAAGAGACCCAGTACTTC	CASSSQGARQETQYF
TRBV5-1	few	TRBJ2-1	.	TGCGCCAGCAACATTGGGCAGGGTAACGCTGAGCAGTTCTTC	CASNIGQGNAEQFF
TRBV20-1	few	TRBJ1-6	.	TGCAGTGCTAGGGGAGAGGGGAACTCACCCCTCCACTTT	CSARGEGNSPLHF
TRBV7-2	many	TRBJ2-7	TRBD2	TGTGCCAGCAGCTCCAGGGAGCGGGGGGGCCGGTACGAGCAGTACTTC	CASSSRERGGRYEQYF
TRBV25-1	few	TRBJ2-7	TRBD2	TGTGCCAGCGCCCGGGACTATACCTACGAGCAGTACTTC	CASARDYTYEQYF
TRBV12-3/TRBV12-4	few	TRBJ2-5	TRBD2	TGTGCCAGCAGTTTTTCCAATTCTCGCGGGAGCGCGCAAGAGACCCAGTACTTC	CASSFSNSRGSAQETQYF
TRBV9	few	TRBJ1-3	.	TGTGCCAGCAGTGCAGACGGCTCTGGAAACACCATATATTTT	CASSADGSGNTIYF
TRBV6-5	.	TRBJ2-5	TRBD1	TGTGCCAGCAGTCTACAGGGGCTCGAAACGGAGACCCAGTACTTC	CASSLQGLETETQYF
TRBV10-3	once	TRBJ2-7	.	TGTGCCATCAGTAAGCAGGATCCTAACGAGCAGTACTTC	CAISKQDPNEQYF
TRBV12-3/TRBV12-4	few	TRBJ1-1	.	TGTGCCAGCAGTTTTGGGCACGCAGGACGCACTGAAGCTTTCTTT	CASSFGHAGRTEAFF
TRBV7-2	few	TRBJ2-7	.	TGTGCCAGCAGCTCCCGGGGTGGAGGAACAGCTACCTCCTCCTACGAGCAGTACTTC	CASSSRGGGTATSSYEQYF
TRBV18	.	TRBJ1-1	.	TGTGCCAGCTCACCTTCTAGTCGGAACACTGAAGCTTTCTTT	CASSPSSRNTEAFF
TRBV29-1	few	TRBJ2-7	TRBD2	TGCAGCGTCCTCGGGACTACCTCCTACGAGCAGTACTTC	CSVLGTTSYEQYF
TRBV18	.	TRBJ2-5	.	TGTGCCAGCTCACCAAGCAGGGGAAGGACAGAGACCCAGTACTTC	CASSPSRGRTETQYF
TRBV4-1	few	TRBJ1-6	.	TGCGCCAGCAGCCAAGATCCTAACAGATTCAGCTCCTATAATTCACCCCTCCACTTT	CASSQDPNRFSSYNSPLHF
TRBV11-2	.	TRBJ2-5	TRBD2	TGTGCCAGCAGCTTAGAGCTAGCGGGACAAGAGACCCAGTACTTC	CASSLELAGQETQYF
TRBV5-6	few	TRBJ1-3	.	TGTGCCAGCAGCTTGTGGGGATATGGAAACACCATATATTTT	CASSLWGYGNTIYF
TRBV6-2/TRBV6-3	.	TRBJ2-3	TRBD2	TGTGCCAGCAGTTACTGTCTAGCGGGGCCAGAGTGTACGCAGTATTTT	CASSYCLAGPECTQYF
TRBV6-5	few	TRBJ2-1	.	TGTGCCAGCAGTTACTCGAGAGGGTATGAGCAGTTCTTC	CASSYSRGYEQFF
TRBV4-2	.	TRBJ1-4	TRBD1	TGTGCCAGCAGCGAACGGGACAGTAATGAAAAACTGTTTTTT	CASSERDSNEKLFF
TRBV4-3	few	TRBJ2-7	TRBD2	TGCGCCAGCAGCTCCGGACTAGCGGGAGGGCCGAGCATCTACGAGCAGTACTTC	CASSSGLAGGPSIYEQYF
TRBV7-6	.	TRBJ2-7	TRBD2	TGTGCCAGCAGCTTAGATGGCGGGAGGGCCCCGGCCGAGCAGTACTTC	CASSLDGGRAPAEQYF
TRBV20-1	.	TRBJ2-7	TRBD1	TGCAGTGCTAGAGACCCAGCGAGTGAACAGGGGAACTACGAGCAGTACTTC	CSARDPASEQGNYEQYF
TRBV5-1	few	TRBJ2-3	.	TGCGCCAGCAGCTTGGCCGTAGGAACAGATACGCAGTATTTT	CASSLAVGTDTQYF
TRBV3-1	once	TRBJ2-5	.	TGTGCCAGCACCCAGGGGACCCCGGAGACACAGTACTTC	CASTQGTPETQYF
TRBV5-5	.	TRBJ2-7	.	TGTGCCAGCAGCTTGGCCACAGCCTACGAGCAGTACTTC	CASSLATAYEQYF
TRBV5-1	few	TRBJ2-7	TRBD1	TGCGCCAGCAGCTCACGGACAGGAGGCGAGCAGTACTTC	CASSSRTGGEQYF
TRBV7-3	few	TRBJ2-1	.	TGTGCCAGCAGCTCCCAAGCGGGGTTCAGGGGGAAGGAGCAGTTCTTC	CASSSQAGFRGKEQFF
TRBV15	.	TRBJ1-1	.	TGTGCCACCAGCAGAGATAAGGGGGTCACTGAAGCTTTCTTT	CATSRDKGVTEAFF
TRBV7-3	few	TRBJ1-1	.	TGTGCCAGCAGCTTATACGCTGGGAACACTGAAGCTTTCTTT	CASSLYAGNTEAFF